This T cell receptor (beta chain) was found in a study of blood T cell repertoires in COVID-19. Study-wide background: Sample material is recorded as cDNA or gDNA derived from T cells, B-cell-depleted T cells, or PBMCs.

Seattle's enrolled individuals joined amid active infection and were then monitored longitudinally. There are 15 residues in the CDR3. Germline CDR1 reads MNHEY; CDR2 reads SMNVEV (reference sequence). V lost 5 bases and J lost 3; bases outside the gene matches: 10. This clone was picked up one time. Clones were sequenced by immunoSEQ multiplex PCR, and TCRdb holds only the in-frame ones, with some missing. The sample contains under 450,000 clones, about nine tenths of which appear only once. The chain links TRBV27 to TRBJ2-7; 7 positions agree with TRBD1. The sequence came from a middle-aged woman with COVID-19, enrolled during active disease. Sequenced sample: peripheral blood. The CDR3 is CASSLTGVLNYEQYF. DNA of the CDR3: TGTGCCAGCAGTCTTACAGGGGTCTTAAACTACGAGCAGTACTTC.